This is a list of T cell receptor beta chains from one sample in a study of cytomegalovirus exposure and HLA in healthy donors. The protocol was immunoSEQ multiplex PCR, while the TCRdb copy is restricted to in-frame clones and leaves out a portion. In all, the sample yields under 75,000 clones. The sequenced sample was PBMCs. The receptor set was obtained from a female donor in good health and CMV-seropositive. CDR3s include the opening cysteine and the closing phenylalanine or tryptophan. The D gene is left open where the match is weak.

j_call: TRBJ1-5; d_call: NA; v_call: TRBV27; cdr3_aa: CASSPPRVFGNQPQHF; cdr3_nt: TGTGCCAGCAGTCCGCCTCGGGTGTTTGGCAATCAGCCCCAGCATTTT
j_call: TRBJ2-7; d_call: NA; v_call: TRBV5-1; cdr3_aa: CASSLAPTESSYEQYF; cdr3_nt: TGCGCCAGCAGCCTGGCCCCGACAGAGAGCTCCTACGAGCAGTACTTC
j_call: TRBJ2-7; d_call: TRBD2; v_call: TRBV28; cdr3_aa: CASIGGASGSIKYF; cdr3_nt: TGTGCCAGCATCGGGGGGGCTAGCGGGAGTATTAAGTACTTC
j_call: TRBJ1-2; d_call: TRBD1; v_call: TRBV2; cdr3_aa: CASSETYRGADGYTF; cdr3_nt: TGTGCCAGCAGTGAAACCTACAGGGGCGCGGATGGCTACACCTTC
j_call: TRBJ2-5; d_call: TRBD2; v_call: TRBV2; cdr3_aa: CASSEGGLASQETQYF; cdr3_nt: TGTGCCAGCAGTGAGGGGGGACTAGCGTCCCAAGAGACCCAGTACTTC
j_call: TRBJ2-7; d_call: NA; v_call: TRBV11-1; cdr3_aa: CASSLRKATGEQYF; cdr3_nt: TGTGCCAGCAGCTTAAGGAAGGCCACGGGAGAGCAGTACTTC
j_call: TRBJ1-1; d_call: NA; v_call: TRBV9; cdr3_aa: CASSVVTEAFF; cdr3_nt: TGTGCCAGCAGCGTAGTAACAGAAGCTTTCTTT
j_call: TRBJ2-2; d_call: NA; v_call: TRBV6-1; cdr3_aa: CATQMGVTGELFF; cdr3_nt: TGTGCCACCCAGATGGGAGTCACCGGGGAGCTGTTTTTT
j_call: TRBJ1-1; d_call: TRBD1; v_call: TRBV19; cdr3_aa: CATRQGGNTEAFF; cdr3_nt: TGTGCCACAAGACAGGGAGGAAACACTGAAGCTTTCTTT
j_call: TRBJ2-7; d_call: NA; v_call: TRBV9; cdr3_aa: CASSVGSGAALYEQYF; cdr3_nt: TGTGCCAGCAGCGTAGGGTCAGGGGCAGCCCTCTACGAGCAGTACTTC
j_call: TRBJ2-7; d_call: NA; v_call: TRBV6-5; cdr3_aa: CASSRDFRSYEQYF; cdr3_nt: TGTGCCAGCAGTCGGGACTTCCGCTCCTACGAGCAGTACTTC
j_call: TRBJ1-6; d_call: NA; v_call: TRBV28; cdr3_aa: CASSFQGYNSPLHF; cdr3_nt: TGTGCCAGCAGTTTTCAGGGATATAATTCACCCCTCCACTTT
j_call: TRBJ1-1; d_call: TRBD1; v_call: TRBV2; cdr3_aa: CASSEAETGVAEAFF; cdr3_nt: TGTGCCAGCAGTGAAGCAGAGACAGGGGTGGCCGAAGCTTTCTTT
j_call: TRBJ1-3; d_call: TRBD1; v_call: TRBV19; cdr3_aa: CASSGGQGNTIYF; cdr3_nt: TGTGCCAGTAGTGGGGGACAGGGCAACACCATATATTTT
j_call: TRBJ1-2; d_call: TRBD1; v_call: TRBV5-1; cdr3_aa: CASSFNSGQSMGYTF; cdr3_nt: TGCGCCAGCAGCTTTAATTCGGGACAGTCCATGGGCTACACCTTC
j_call: TRBJ2-3; d_call: NA; v_call: TRBV29-1; cdr3_aa: CSVSREMPDTQYF; cdr3_nt: TGCAGCGTTTCACGGGAGATGCCAGATACGCAGTATTTT
j_call: TRBJ1-1; d_call: TRBD1; v_call: TRBV4-2; cdr3_aa: CASSQEVGTGGESTEAFF; cdr3_nt: TGTGCCAGCAGCCAAGAGGTAGGGACAGGGGGCGAGAGCACTGAAGCTTTCTTT
j_call: TRBJ1-5; d_call: NA; v_call: TRBV6-5; cdr3_aa: CASSYSDSIASQHF; cdr3_nt: TGTGCCAGCAGTTACTCGGACAGCATTGCCTCCCAGCATTTT
j_call: TRBJ1-6; d_call: NA; v_call: TRBV28; cdr3_aa: CASSYDTSYNSPLHF; cdr3_nt: TGTGCCAGCAGCTATGACACCTCCTATAATTCACCCCTCCACTTT
j_call: TRBJ1-1; d_call: NA; v_call: TRBV19; cdr3_aa: CASKGTLNTEAFF; cdr3_nt: TGTGCCAGTAAGGGGACACTGAACACTGAAGCTTTCTTT
j_call: TRBJ2-2; d_call: TRBD2; v_call: TRBV7-2; cdr3_aa: CASSPLTQRGGTGELFF; cdr3_nt: TGTGCCAGCAGCCCCCTTACCCAGCGGGGGGGTACCGGGGAGCTGTTTTTT
j_call: TRBJ1-5; d_call: NA; v_call: TRBV9; cdr3_aa: CASSVEGGNNQPQHF; cdr3_nt: TGTGCCAGCAGCGTAGAGGGGGGGAACAATCAGCCCCAGCATTTT
j_call: TRBJ2-7; d_call: TRBD2; v_call: TRBV4-3; cdr3_aa: CASSQGLAGGSAYEQYF; cdr3_nt: TGCGCCAGCAGCCAGGGACTAGCGGGAGGTTCCGCCTACGAGCAGTACTTC
j_call: TRBJ2-5; d_call: NA; v_call: TRBV6-1; cdr3_aa: CASSVAAGGGQETQYF; cdr3_nt: TGTGCCAGCAGTGTGGCGGCAGGGGGAGGTCAAGAGACCCAGTACTTC
j_call: TRBJ2-1; d_call: TRBD2; v_call: TRBV28; cdr3_aa: CASSLLAGGTNEQFF; cdr3_nt: TGTGCCAGCAGTTTACTAGCGGGGGGGACTAATGAGCAGTTCTTC
j_call: TRBJ1-1; d_call: TRBD1; v_call: TRBV5-1; cdr3_aa: CASSYGTAGTEAFF; cdr3_nt: TGCGCCAGCAGCTACGGGACAGCCGGCACTGAAGCTTTCTTT
j_call: TRBJ2-7; d_call: NA; v_call: TRBV7-7; cdr3_aa: CASSLEAGYEQYF; cdr3_nt: TGTGCCAGCAGCTTAGAGGCAGGTTACGAGCAGTACTTC
j_call: TRBJ2-3; d_call: NA; v_call: TRBV4-1; cdr3_aa: CASSQVGPGEDTQYF; cdr3_nt: TGCGCCAGCAGCCAAGTCGGGCCAGGGGAAGATACGCAGTATTTT
j_call: TRBJ1-6; d_call: NA; v_call: TRBV25-1; cdr3_aa: CASSETGRFNSPLHF; cdr3_nt: TGTGCCAGCAGTGAAACCGGGAGGTTTAATTCACCCCTCCACTTT
j_call: TRBJ2-7; d_call: TRBD2; v_call: TRBV6-6; cdr3_aa: CASSGLGVPVYEQYF; cdr3_nt: TGTGCCAGCAGCGGACTAGGGGTCCCTGTCTACGAGCAGTACTTC
j_call: TRBJ2-3; d_call: TRBD2; v_call: TRBV7-6; cdr3_aa: CASSLGTSGRSDTQYF; cdr3_nt: TGTGCCAGCAGCCTAGGGACTAGCGGGAGGTCAGATACGCAGTATTTT
j_call: TRBJ1-4; d_call: NA; v_call: TRBV4-3; cdr3_aa: CASSQVAGAWEKLFF; cdr3_nt: TGCGCCAGCAGCCAAGTGGCAGGGGCGTGGGAAAAACTGTTTTTT
j_call: TRBJ1-1; d_call: TRBD1; v_call: TRBV29-1; cdr3_aa: CSALDRREAFF; cdr3_nt: TGCAGCGCCCTGGACAGGAGGGAGGCTTTCTTT
j_call: TRBJ2-7; d_call: TRBD1; v_call: TRBV7-6; cdr3_aa: CASSLHPGQGYEQYF; cdr3_nt: TGTGCCAGCAGCCTACACCCGGGACAGGGCTACGAGCAGTACTTC
j_call: TRBJ1-2; d_call: TRBD1; v_call: TRBV6-1; cdr3_aa: CASSSDRGGIYTF; cdr3_nt: TGTGCCAGCAGTTCCGACAGGGGCGGTATCTACACCTTC
j_call: TRBJ2-5; d_call: NA; v_call: TRBV20-1; cdr3_aa: CSARGRETQYF; cdr3_nt: TGCAGTGCTAGAGGGAGGGAGACCCAGTACTTC
j_call: TRBJ1-5; d_call: TRBD1; v_call: TRBV18; cdr3_aa: CASSPGTGDSNQPQHF; cdr3_nt: TGTGCCAGCTCACCGGGGACAGGGGATAGCAATCAGCCCCAGCATTTT